The rows below give T cell receptor beta chains drawn from one sample of a study of T cell responses to AZD1222 COVID-19 vaccine. The method was immunoSEQ multiplex PCR; TCRdb's version includes in-frame clones alone and lacks a portion of them. This table has about 140,000 clones, approximately 90% appearing once. The sample was peripheral blood, taken 28 days after the second AZD1222 dose. Every receptor here comes from an adult who received the AZD1222 COVID-19 vaccine. Each CDR3 is given with its conserved first and last residue. Fields, in order: CDR3 DNA, CDR3 protein, D gene, clone size, V gene, J gene. A D gene is named only where the DNA matches it firmly. Size is omitted from some rows. Given values are once, few, many or a class for expanded clones.

TGTGCCAGCAGTCCGGACGTACTCTCGAACACTGAAGCTTTCTTT	CASSPDVLSNTEAFF	NA	NA	TRBV3-1/TRBV3-2	TRBJ1-1
TGCGCCAGCAGCGTACTTCCACAGAGAAAGAACACTGAAGCTTTCTTT	CASSVLPQRKNTEAFF	NA	NA	TRBV5-1	TRBJ1-1
TGTGCCACCAGTGATTTGCTGGAGGAGGGCGATACGCAGTATTTT	CATSDLLEEGDTQYF	NA	NA	TRBV24-1	TRBJ2-3
TGTGCCAGCAGTTCCCACGACGCTCGCCGGGGCTACACCTTC	CASSSHDARRGYTF	NA	NA	TRBV27	TRBJ1-2
TGTGCCAGCAGCTTAGGGACAGGGGGATATTCACCCCTCCACTTT	CASSLGTGGYSPLHF	TRBD1	NA	TRBV13	TRBJ1-6
TGTGCCAGCAGTTTAACAGGGTGGGGCTACACCTTC	CASSLTGWGYTF	NA	NA	TRBV28	TRBJ1-2
TGTGCCAGCAGCTTTTTTGGGGCAGCCCGAAGGACTGAAGCTTTCTTT	CASSFFGAARRTEAFF	NA	NA	TRBV5-6	TRBJ1-1
TGTGCCAGCTCACCGATCGCAGGGGCGTTCGGGACAGATACGCAGTATTTT	CASSPIAGAFGTDTQYF	NA	NA	TRBV18	TRBJ2-3
TGTGCCAGCAGCCCTTCCCTGGACTTTTGCGGGGAGCCCCAGCATTTT	CASSPSLDFCGEPQHF	NA	NA	TRBV3-1/TRBV3-2	TRBJ1-5
TGTGCCAGCAGCCAATCGGGGCTAATATCTGGGGCCAACGTCCTGACTTTC	CASSQSGLISGANVLTF	NA	NA	TRBV4-2	TRBJ2-6
TGCAGCGTTGTTCGGCAGCCCCCAAGCGATGAGCAGTTCTTC	CSVVRQPPSDEQFF	NA	NA	TRBV29-1	TRBJ2-1
TGTGCCAGCAGCCAAGACACTAGCACAGATACGCAGTATTTT	CASSQDTSTDTQYF	NA	NA	TRBV3-1/TRBV3-2	TRBJ2-3
TGTGCCAGCAGTTCCCCCGGCGGGACTATCAATGAGCAGTTCTTC	CASSSPGGTINEQFF	TRBD2	NA	TRBV28	TRBJ2-1
TGTGCCAGTAGCCGCCGCGCGGGGCTTGAAAAACTGTTTTTT	CASSRRAGLEKLFF	NA	NA	TRBV19	TRBJ1-4
TGTGCCAGTAGTAACCCACTAGCGGACCGCACAGATACGCAGTATTTT	CASSNPLADRTDTQYF	TRBD2	NA	TRBV19	TRBJ2-3
TGTGCCAGCAGGGGGACAGGGGGCGTCTATGGCTACACCTTC	CASRGTGGVYGYTF	TRBD1	NA	TRBV2	TRBJ1-2
TGTGCCAGCAGCCCCGGGGTGGAGCAGCCCCAGCATTTT	CASSPGVEQPQHF	NA	once	TRBV5-6	TRBJ1-5
TGTGCCAGCAGCTTAAGTGGTGCAGGTTACTACGAGCAGTACTTC	CASSLSGAGYYEQYF	NA	NA	TRBV11-3	TRBJ2-7
TGTGCCAGCAGCGAATTGCCTATTACCGGACAGGGGAATTCACCCCTCCACTTT	CASSELPITGQGNSPLHF	TRBD1	once	TRBV6-8	TRBJ1-6
TGTGCCAGCAGAACCACTAGCGGGCACAGCCGCGAGCAGTACTTC	CASRTTSGHSREQYF	TRBD2	NA	TRBV5-4	TRBJ2-7
TGTGCCAGTACGGACAGGGGGCTGAACACTGAAGCTTTCTTT	CASTDRGLNTEAFF	TRBD1	NA	TRBV19	TRBJ1-1
TGTGCCAGTAGTGGACTGATGACCTCTGGAAACACCATATATTTT	CASSGLMTSGNTIYF	NA	NA	TRBV19	TRBJ1-3
TGCACCAGCAGCCAAGCTGGGGGCAGGGCGAATTCACCCCTCCACTTT	CTSSQAGGRANSPLHF	NA	NA	TRBV1	TRBJ1-6